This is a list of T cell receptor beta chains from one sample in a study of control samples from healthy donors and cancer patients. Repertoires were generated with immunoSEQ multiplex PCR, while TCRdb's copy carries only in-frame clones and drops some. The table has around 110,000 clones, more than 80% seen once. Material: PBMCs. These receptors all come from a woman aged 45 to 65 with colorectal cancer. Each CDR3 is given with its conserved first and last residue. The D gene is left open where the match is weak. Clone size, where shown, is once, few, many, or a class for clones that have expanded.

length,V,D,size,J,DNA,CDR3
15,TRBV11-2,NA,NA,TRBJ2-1,TGTGCCAGCAGCCTCGGAGGCGTTTCCTACAATGAGCAGTTCTTC,CASSLGGVSYNEQFF
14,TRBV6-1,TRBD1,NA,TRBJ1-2,TGTGCCAGCAGTGAAGCCCCAGGGGGCTATGGCTACACCTTC,CASSEAPGGYGYTF
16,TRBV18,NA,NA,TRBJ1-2,TGTGCCAGCTCACCAGCGGGGACCCGGCAGGGAAGTGGCTACACCTTC,CASSPAGTRQGSGYTF
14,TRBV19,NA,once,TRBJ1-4,TGTGCCAGTAGAGAATTTGGAACTAATGAAAAACTGTTTTTT,CASREFGTNEKLFF
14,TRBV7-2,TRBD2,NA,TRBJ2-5,TGTGCCAGCAGCTTGCGAGGCGGGAGGGAGACCCAGTACTTC,CASSLRGGRETQYF
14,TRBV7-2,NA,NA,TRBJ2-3,TGTGCCAGCAGCTTAAGTGGCAGTGCAGATACGCAGTATTTT,CASSLSGSADTQYF
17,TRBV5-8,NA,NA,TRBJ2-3,TGTGCCAGCAGCTTGGCCGTATTGAGCCCTAGCACAGATACGCAGTATTTT,CASSLAVLSPSTDTQYF
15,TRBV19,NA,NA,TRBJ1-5,TGTGCCAGTACTCGCGGACTGATTGGCAATCAGCCCCAGCATTTT,CASTRGLIGNQPQHF
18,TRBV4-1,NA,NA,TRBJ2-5,TGCGCCAGCAGCCAAGACGACAGGGTTGGGAGGAAGCAAGAGACCCAGTACTTC,CASSQDDRVGRKQETQYF
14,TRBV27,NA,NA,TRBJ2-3,TGTGCCACCGCTGACAGGACTAGCACAGATACGCAGTATTTT,CATADRTSTDTQYF
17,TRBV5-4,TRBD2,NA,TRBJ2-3,TGTGCCAGCAGCCCCCTAGGTAGTGGGGGGGGAACAGATACGCAGTATTTT,CASSPLGSGGGTDTQYF
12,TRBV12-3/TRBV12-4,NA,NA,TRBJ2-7,TGTGCCAGCAGGATCAGGGGAGGCGAGCAGTACTTC,CASRIRGGEQYF
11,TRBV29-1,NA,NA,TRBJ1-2,TGCAGCGTTGGTGAGGGAGGAGGCTACACCTTC,CSVGEGGGYTF
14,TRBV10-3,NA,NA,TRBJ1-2,TGTGCCATCAGTGAGTCGACGCAGGTCTATGGCTACACCTTC,CAISESTQVYGYTF
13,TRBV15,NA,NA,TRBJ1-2,TGTGCCACCAGCATCCCCGGGAGGGATGGCTACACCTTC,CATSIPGRDGYTF
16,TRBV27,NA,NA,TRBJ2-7,TGTGCCAGCAGCGATCACGGTGCTTATAGCTCCTACGAGCAGTACTTC,CASSDHGAYSSYEQYF
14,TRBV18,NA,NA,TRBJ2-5,TGTGCCAGCTCACCACCCACTACAAAAGAGACCCAGTACTTC,CASSPPTTKETQYF
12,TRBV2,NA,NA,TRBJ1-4,TGTGCCAGCAGTGAGGGGCGGGAAAAACTGTTTTTT,CASSEGREKLFF
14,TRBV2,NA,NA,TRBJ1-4,TGTGCCAGCAGTGCGGTGAGACCCAATGAAAAACTGTTTTTT,CASSAVRPNEKLFF
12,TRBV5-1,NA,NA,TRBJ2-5,TGCGCCAGCAGCTGGAACCAAGAGACCCAGTACTTC,CASSWNQETQYF
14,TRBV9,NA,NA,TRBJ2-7,TGTGCCAGCAGCGTAGGGGTCGGGACCCACGAGCAGTACTTC,CASSVGVGTHEQYF
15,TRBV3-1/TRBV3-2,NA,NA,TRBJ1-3,TGTGCCAGCAGCCAGGCGAGGGACTCTGGAAACACCATATATTTT,CASSQARDSGNTIYF
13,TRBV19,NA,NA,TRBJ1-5,TGTGCCAGTAGTCAGGGAGGTTATCAGCCCCAGCATTTT,CASSQGGYQPQHF
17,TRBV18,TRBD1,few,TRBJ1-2,TGTGCCAGCTCACTCAATCGGGGACAGTTCGATTCCTATGGCTACACCTTC,CASSLNRGQFDSYGYTF
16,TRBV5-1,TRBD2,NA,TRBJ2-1,TGCGCCAGCAGCTTGGTACCTAGCGGGAGCCACAATGAGCAGTTCTTC,CASSLVPSGSHNEQFF
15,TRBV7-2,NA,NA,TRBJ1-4,TGTGCCAGCAGCTCCGGGGACGCAACTAATGAAAAACTGTTTTTT,CASSSGDATNEKLFF
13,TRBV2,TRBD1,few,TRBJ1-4,TGTGCCAGCAAGACAGGGTTAGGAGAAAAACTGTTTTTT,CASKTGLGEKLFF
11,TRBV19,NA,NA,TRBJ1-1,TGTGCCAGTAGTCGTGACACTGAAGCTTTCTTT,CASSRDTEAFF
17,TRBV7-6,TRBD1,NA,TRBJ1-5,TGTGCCAGCAGCGAGTGGACAGGGGCGAGGGGCAATCAGCCCCAGCATTTT,CASSEWTGARGNQPQHF
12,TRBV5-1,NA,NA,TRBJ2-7,TGCGCCAGCAGCTTCCAGGGGCCCGAGCAGTACTTC,CASSFQGPEQYF
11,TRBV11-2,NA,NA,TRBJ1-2,TGTGCCAGCAGAACTAACTATGGCTACACCTTC,CASRTNYGYTF
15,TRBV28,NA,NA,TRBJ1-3,TGTGCCAGCAGTGGCATCCGTCACTCTGGAAACACCATATATTTT,CASSGIRHSGNTIYF
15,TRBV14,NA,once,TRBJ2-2,TGTGCCAGCAGCCAAGACAGGGGAGGCACCGGGGAGCTGTTTTTT,CASSQDRGGTGELFF
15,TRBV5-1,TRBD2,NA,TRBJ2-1,TGCGCCAGCAGCTTCGGCGGGGGGGCCATAAATGAGCAGTTCTTC,CASSFGGGAINEQFF
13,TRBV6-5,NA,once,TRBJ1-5,TGTGCCAGCAAGAAGGACGGCCCAGGGCCCCAGCATTTT,CASKKDGPGPQHF
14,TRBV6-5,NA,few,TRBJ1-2,TGTGCCAGCAGTCACGAAAGTGGGTACTATGGCTACACCTTC,CASSHESGYYGYTF
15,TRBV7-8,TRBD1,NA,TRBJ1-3,TGTGCCAGCAGCGTACTCGGACAGGGAAGAAACACCATATATTTT,CASSVLGQGRNTIYF
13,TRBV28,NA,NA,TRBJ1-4,TGTGCCAGCAGTATAGTCGGTTACAAAAAACTGTTTTTT,CASSIVGYKKLFF
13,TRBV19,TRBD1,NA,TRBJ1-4,TGTGCCAGTAATGGAGGGGGCTATGAAAAACTGTTTTTT,CASNGGGYEKLFF
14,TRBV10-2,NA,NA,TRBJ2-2,TGCGCCAGCAGTGAGTCGGAGTTTTTTGGGGAGCTGTTTTTT,CASSESEFFGELFF
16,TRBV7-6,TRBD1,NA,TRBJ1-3,TGTGCCAGCAGCGCCATAGGGGGGACAGGGAGAAACACCATATATTTT,CASSAIGGTGRNTIYF
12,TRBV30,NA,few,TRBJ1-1,TGTGCCTGGAGCTTGGTTGGACTTGAAGCTTTCTTT,CAWSLVGLEAFF
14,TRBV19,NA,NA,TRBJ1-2,TGTGCCAGTAGCCTTATTAACACCCCCTATGGCTACACCTTC,CASSLINTPYGYTF
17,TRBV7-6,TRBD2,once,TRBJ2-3,TGTGCCAGCAGTTCCCGAGCGGGGGCGGGAGGAACAGATACGCAGTATTTT,CASSSRAGAGGTDTQYF
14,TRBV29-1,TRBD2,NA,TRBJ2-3,TGCAGCGCCGCAATAGCGGGAGCCCCAGATACGCAGTATTTT,CSAAIAGAPDTQYF
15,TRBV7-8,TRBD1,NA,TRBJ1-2,TGTGCCAGCAGCTTAAATACAGGGGTTAGCTATGGCTACACCTTC,CASSLNTGVSYGYTF
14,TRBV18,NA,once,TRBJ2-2,TGTGCCAGCTCACTCGGGACCACAACCGGGGAGCTGTTTTTT,CASSLGTTTGELFF
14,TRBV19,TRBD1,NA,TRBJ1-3,TGTGCCTCGGCAGGGGGGCTAATGCGAAACACCATATATTTT,CASAGGLMRNTIYF
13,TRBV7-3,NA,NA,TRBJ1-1,TGTGCCAGCAGCCAGGGCGAAGGCACTGAAGCTTTCTTT,CASSQGEGTEAFF
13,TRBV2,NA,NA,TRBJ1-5,TGTGCCAGCAGTGATCTTAGGGATCAGCCCCAGCATTTT,CASSDLRDQPQHF
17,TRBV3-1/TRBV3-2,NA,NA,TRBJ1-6,TGTGCCAGCAGCCAAGGTCGGGGGAACTCCTATAATTCACCCCTCCACTTT,CASSQGRGNSYNSPLHF
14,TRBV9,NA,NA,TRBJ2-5,TGTGCCAGCAGCGTATTTGGAGGCCGAGAGACCCAGTACTTC,CASSVFGGRETQYF
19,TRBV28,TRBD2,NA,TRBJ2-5,TGTGCCAGCCTTACCCGGACTAGCGGGAGGAGAAGCCACCAAGAGACCCAGTACTTC,CASLTRTSGRRSHQETQYF
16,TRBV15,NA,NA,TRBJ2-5,TGTGCCACCAGCAGAACCAAGGCGGCTATCCAAGAGACCCAGTACTTC,CATSRTKAAIQETQYF
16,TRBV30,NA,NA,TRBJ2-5,TGTGCCTGGTCCAACGGGGTAAATTTGTACCAAGAGACCCAGTACTTC,CAWSNGVNLYQETQYF
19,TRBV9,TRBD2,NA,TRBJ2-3,TGTGCCAGCAGCGCAACCGGACTAGCGGGAGACCAGGGCACAGATACGCAGTATTTT,CASSATGLAGDQGTDTQYF
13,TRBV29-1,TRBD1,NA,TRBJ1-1,TGCAGCGTTGTGACAGGGATGAACACTGAAGCTTTCTTT,CSVVTGMNTEAFF
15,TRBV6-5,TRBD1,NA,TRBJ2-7,TGTGCCAGCAGTCGCGGAGGACAGGGGGTCCACGAGCAGTACTTC,CASSRGGQGVHEQYF
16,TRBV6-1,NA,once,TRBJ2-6,TGTGCCAGCAGTGAACAGCCACCCGGAGGGGCCAACGTCCTGACTTTC,CASSEQPPGGANVLTF
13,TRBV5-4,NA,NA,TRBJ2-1,TGTGCCAGCAGCTTGGCCAATTACAATGAGCAGTTCTTC,CASSLANYNEQFF